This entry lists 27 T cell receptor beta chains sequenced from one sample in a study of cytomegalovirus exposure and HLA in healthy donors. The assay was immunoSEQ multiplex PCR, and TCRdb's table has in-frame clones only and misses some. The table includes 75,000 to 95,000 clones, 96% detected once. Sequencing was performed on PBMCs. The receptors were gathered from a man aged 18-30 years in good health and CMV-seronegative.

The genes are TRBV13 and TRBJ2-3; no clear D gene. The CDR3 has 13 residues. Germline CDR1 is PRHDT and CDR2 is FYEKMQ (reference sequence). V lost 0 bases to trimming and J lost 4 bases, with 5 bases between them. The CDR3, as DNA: TGTGCCAGCAGCTTAGGGGCCTCAGATACGCAGTATTTT. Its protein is CASSLGASDTQYF.

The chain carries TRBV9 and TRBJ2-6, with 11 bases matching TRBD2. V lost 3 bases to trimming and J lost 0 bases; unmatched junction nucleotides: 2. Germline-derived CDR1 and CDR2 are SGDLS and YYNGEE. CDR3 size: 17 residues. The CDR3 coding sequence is TGTGCCAGCAGCGGAACTAGCGGGGGCTCTGGGGCCAACGTCCTGACTTTC. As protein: CASSGTSGGSGANVLTF.

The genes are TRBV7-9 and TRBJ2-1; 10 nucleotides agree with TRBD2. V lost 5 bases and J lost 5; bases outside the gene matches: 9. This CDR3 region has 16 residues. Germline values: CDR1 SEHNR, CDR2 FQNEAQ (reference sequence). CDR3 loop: CASSPRIAGGDNEQFF. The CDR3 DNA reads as TGTGCCAGCAGCCCTCGTATAGCGGGAGGCGACAATGAGCAGTTCTTC.

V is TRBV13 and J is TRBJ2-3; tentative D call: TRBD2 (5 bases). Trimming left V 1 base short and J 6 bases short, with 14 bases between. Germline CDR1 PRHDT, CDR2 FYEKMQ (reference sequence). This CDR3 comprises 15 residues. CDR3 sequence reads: CASSLVGGRRDTQYF. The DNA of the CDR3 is TGTGCCAGCAGCTTAGTAGGCGGGCGCAGGGATACGCAGTATTTT.

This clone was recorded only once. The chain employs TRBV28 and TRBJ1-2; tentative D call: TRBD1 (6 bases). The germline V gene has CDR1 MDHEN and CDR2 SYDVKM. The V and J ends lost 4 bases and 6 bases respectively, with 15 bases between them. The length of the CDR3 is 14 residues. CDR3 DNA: TGTGCCAGCAGTTCCATACAGGGTGGCGATGGCTACACCTTC. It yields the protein CASSSIQGGDGYTF.

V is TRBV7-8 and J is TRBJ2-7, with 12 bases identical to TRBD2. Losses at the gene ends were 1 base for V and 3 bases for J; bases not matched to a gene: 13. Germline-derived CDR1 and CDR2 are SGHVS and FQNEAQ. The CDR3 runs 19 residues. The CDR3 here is CASSLGATTSGRFLYEQYV. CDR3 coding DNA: TGTGCCAGCAGCTTAGGGGCTACTACTAGCGGGAGGTTTCTCTACGAGCAGTACGTC.

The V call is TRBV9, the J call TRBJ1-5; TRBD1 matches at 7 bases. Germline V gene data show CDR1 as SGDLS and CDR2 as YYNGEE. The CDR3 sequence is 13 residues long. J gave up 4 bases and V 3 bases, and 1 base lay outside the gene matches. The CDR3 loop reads CASSEGANQPQHF. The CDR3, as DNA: TGTGCCAGCAGCGAGGGGGCGAATCAGCCCCAGCATTTT.

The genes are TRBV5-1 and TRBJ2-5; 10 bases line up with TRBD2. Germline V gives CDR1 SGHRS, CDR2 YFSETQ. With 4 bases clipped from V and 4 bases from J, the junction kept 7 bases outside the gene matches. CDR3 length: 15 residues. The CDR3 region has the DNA TGCGCCAGCAGCCCGTCACTAGCGGGACTAGAGACCCAGTACTTC. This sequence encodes CASSPSLAGLETQYF.

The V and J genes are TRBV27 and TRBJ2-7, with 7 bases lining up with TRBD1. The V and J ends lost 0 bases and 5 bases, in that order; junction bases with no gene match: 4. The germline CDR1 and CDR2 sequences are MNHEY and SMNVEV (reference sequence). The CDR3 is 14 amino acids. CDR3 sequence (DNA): TGTGCCAGCAGTTTATCGGCAGGGGGAAACGAGCAGTACTTC. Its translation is CASSLSAGGNEQYF.

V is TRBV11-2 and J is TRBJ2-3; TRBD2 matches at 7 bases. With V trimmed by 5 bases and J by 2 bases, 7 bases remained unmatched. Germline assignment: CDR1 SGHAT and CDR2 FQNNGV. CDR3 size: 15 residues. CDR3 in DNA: TGTGCCAGCAGCCGTTGGGGAGGGTTCACAGATACGCAGTATTTT. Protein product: CASSRWGGFTDTQYF.

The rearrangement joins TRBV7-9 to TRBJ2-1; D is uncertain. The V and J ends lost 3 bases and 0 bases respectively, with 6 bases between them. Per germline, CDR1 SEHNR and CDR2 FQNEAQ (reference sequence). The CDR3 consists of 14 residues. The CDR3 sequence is CASSFSVSYNEQFF. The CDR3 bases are TGTGCCAGCAGCTTTTCAGTCTCCTACAATGAGCAGTTCTTC.

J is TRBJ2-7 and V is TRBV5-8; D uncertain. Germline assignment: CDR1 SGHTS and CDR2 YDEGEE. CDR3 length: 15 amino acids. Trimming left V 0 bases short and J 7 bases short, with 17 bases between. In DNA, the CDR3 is TGTGCCAGCAGCTTGGCCGATTGGGGTTCTTGGGAGCAGTACGTC. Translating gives CASSLADWGSWEQYV.

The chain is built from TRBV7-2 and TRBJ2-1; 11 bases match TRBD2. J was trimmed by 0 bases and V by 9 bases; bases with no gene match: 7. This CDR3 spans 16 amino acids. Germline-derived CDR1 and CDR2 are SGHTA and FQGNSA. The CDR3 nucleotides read TGTGCCAGAGGGACTAGCGGAGTATTCTCCTACAATGAGCAGTTCTTC. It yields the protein CARGTSGVFSYNEQFF.

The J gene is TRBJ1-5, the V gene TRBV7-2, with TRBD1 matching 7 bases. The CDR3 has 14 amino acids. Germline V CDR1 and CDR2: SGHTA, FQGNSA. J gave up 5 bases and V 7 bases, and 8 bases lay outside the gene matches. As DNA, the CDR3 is TGTGCCAGCACCCCCGGGACAGTTCATCAGCCCCAGCATTTT. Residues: CASTPGTVHQPQHF.

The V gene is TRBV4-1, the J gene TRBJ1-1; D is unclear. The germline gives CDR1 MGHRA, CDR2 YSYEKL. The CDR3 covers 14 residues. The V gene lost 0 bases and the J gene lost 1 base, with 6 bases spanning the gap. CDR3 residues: CASSQDARNTEAFF. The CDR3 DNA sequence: TGCGCCAGCAGCCAAGATGCCAGGAACACTGAAGCTTTCTTT.

The CDR3 nucleotides read TGTGCCAGCAGCTTAGAAACGACAGGGGGAGGTGAAAAACTGTTTTTT. It yields the protein CASSLETTGGGEKLFF. The chain couples TRBV11-3 to TRBJ1-4; 9 bases match TRBD1. With 0 bases clipped from V and 7 bases from J, the junction kept 6 bases outside the gene matches. CDR1 and CDR2 from the germline V gene are SGHNT and YENEEA. The CDR3 is 16 amino acids.

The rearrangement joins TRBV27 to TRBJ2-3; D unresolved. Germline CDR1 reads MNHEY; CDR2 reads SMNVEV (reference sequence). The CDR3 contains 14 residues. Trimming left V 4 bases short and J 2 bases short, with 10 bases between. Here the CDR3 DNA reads TGTGCCAGCAGTTCATGGCAGATCACAGATACGCAGTATTTT. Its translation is CASSSWQITDTQYF.

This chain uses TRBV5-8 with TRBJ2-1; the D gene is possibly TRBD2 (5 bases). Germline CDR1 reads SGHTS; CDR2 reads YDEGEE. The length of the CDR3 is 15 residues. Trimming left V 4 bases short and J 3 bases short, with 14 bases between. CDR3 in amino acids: CASSQYRGSYNEQFF. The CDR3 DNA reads TGTGCCAGCAGCCAATACCGGGGAAGCTACAATGAGCAGTTCTTC.

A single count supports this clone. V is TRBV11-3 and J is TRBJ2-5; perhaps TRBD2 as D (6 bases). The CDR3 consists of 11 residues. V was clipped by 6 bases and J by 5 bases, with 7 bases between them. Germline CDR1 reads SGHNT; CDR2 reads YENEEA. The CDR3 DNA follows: TGTGCCAGCAGACTAGCTGAGACCCAGTACTTC. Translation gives CASRLAETQYF.

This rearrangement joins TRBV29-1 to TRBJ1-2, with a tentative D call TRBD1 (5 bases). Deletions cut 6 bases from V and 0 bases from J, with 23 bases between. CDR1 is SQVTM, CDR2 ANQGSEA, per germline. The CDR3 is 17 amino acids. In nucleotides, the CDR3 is TGCAGCGTCGAACCAGGGACTGCTTCAAGTTCTAACTATGGCTACACCTTC. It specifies CSVEPGTASSSNYGYTF.

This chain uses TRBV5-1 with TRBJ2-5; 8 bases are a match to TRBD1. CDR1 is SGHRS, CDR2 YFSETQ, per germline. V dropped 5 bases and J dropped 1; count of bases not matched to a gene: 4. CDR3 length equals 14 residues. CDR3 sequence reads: CASRGTGGQETQYF. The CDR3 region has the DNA TGCGCCAGCAGGGGTACAGGGGGCCAAGAGACCCAGTACTTC. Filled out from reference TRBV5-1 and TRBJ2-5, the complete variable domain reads KAGVTQTPRYLIKTRGQQVTLSCSPISGHRSVSWYQQTPGQGLQFLFEYFSETQRNKGNFPGRFSGRQFSNSRSEMNVSTLELGDSALYLCASRGTGGQETQYFGPGTRLLVL.

The CDR3 DNA is TGTGCCAGCAGCCAAGACCGACAGGGGCTCTACGAGCAGTACTTC. Translation gives CASSQDRQGLYEQYF. The chain is built from TRBV14 and TRBJ2-7; the match to TRBD1 covers 8 bases. V gave up 0 bases and J gave up 3 bases; unmatched junction bases: 4. Germline V gene lookup returns CDR1 SGHDN and CDR2 FVKESK. This CDR3 contains 15 residues.

CDR3 DNA sequence: TGCAGCGTCGACATAACTAGCGGGAGTTGGTATGAGCAGTTCTTC. Its protein product is CSVDITSGSWYEQFF. The gene calls are TRBV29-1 and TRBJ2-1, with 11 positions matching TRBD2. V was clipped by 6 bases and J by 8 bases; unmatched bases: 12. The CDR3 covers 15 residues. The germline V gene encodes CDR1 SQVTM and CDR2 ANQGSEA.

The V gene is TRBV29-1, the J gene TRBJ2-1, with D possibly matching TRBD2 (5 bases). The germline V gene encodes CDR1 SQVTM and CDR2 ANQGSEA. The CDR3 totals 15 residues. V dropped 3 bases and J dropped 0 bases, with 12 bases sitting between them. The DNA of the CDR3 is TGCAGCGTTGAGTATCCGGGAAGCTCCTACAATGAGCAGTTCTTC. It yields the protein CSVEYPGSSYNEQFF.

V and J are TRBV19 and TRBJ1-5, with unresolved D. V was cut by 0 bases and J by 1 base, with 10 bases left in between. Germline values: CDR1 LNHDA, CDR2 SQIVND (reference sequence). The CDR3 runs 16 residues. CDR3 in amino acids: CASSIDRVQSNQPQHF. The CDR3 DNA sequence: TGTGCCAGTAGTATAGACCGGGTCCAGAGCAATCAGCCCCAGCATTTT.

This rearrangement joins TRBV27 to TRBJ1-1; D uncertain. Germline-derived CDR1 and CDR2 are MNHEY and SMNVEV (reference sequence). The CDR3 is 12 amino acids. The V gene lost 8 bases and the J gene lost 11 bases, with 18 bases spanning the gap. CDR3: CASGVFGVYAFF. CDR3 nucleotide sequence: TGTGCCAGCGGTGTCTTCGGGGTGTACGCTTTCTTT.

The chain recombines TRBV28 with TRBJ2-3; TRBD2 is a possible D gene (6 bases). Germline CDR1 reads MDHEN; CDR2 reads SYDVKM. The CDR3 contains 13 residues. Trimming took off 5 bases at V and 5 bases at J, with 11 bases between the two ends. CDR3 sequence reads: CASSPLGGDTQYF. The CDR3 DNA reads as TGTGCCAGCAGTCCCCTGGGGGGAGATACGCAGTATTTT.